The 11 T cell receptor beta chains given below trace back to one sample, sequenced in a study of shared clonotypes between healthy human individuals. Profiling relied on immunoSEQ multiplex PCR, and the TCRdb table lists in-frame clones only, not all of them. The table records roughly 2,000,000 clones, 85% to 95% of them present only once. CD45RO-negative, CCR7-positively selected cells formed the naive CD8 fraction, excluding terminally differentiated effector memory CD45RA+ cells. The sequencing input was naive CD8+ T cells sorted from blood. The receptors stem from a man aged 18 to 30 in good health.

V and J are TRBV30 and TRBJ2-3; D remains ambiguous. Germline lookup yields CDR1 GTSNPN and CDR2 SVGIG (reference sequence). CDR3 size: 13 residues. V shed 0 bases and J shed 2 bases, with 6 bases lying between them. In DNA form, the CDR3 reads TGTGCCTGGAGTGTAGATGCCACAGATACGCAGTATTTT. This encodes CAWSVDATDTQYF.

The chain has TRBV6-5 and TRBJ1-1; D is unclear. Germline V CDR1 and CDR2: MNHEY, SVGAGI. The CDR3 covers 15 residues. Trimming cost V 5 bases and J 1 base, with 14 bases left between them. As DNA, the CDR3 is TGTGCCAGCAGTCTACGACCGTTAGGGAACACTGAAGCTTTCTTT. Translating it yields CASSLRPLGNTEAFF.

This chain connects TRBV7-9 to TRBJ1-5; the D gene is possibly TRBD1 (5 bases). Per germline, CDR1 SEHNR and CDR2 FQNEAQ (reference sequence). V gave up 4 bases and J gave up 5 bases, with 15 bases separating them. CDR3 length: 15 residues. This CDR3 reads CASSSGTSEDQPQHF. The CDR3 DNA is TGTGCCAGCAGCTCCGGGACGTCCGAAGATCAGCCCCAGCATTTT. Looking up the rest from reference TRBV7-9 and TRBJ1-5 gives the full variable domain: DTGVSQNPRHKITKRGQNVTFRCDPISEHNRLYWYRQTLGQGPEFLTYFQNEAQLEKSRLLSDRFSAERPKGSFSTLEIQRTEQGDSAMYLCASSSGTSEDQPQHFGDGTRLSIL.

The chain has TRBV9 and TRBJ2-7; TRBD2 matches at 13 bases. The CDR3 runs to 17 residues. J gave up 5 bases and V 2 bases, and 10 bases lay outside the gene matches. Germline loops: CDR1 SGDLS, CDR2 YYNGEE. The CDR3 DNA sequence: TGTGCCAGCAGCGTTCGGGAGGGGACTAGCGGGACACACGAGCAGTACTTC. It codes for CASSVREGTSGTHEQYF.

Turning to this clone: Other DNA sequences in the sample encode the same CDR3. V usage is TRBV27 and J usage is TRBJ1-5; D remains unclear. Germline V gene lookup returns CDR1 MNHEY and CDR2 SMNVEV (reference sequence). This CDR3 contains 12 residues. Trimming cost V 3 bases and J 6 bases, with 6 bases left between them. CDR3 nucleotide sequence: TGTGCCAGCAGTTTTTTAGGTCAGCCCCAGCATTTT. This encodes CASSFLGQPQHF.

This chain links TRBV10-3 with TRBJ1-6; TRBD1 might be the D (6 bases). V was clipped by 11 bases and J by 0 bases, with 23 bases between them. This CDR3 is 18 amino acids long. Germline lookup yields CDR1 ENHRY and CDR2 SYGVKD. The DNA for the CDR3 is TGTGCCGTCGGGGATTCGGACACAGGGAGCTCCTATAATTCACCCCTCCACTTT. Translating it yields CAVGDSDTGSSYNSPLHF.

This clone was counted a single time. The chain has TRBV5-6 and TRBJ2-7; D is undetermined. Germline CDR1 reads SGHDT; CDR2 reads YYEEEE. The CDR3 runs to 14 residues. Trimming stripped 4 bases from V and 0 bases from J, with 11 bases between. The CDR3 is CASSPPGISYEQYF. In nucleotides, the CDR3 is TGTGCCAGCAGCCCCCCGGGTATCTCCTACGAGCAGTACTTC. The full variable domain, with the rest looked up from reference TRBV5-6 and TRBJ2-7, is DAGVTQSPTHLIKTRGQQVTLRCSPKSGHDTVSWYQQALGQGPQFIFQYYEEEERQRGNFPDRFSGHQFPNYSSELNVNALLLGDSALYLCASSPPGISYEQYFGPGTRLTVT.

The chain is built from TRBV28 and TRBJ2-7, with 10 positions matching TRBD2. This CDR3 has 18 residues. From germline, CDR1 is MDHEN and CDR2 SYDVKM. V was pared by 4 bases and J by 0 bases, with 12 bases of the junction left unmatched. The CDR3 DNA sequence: TGTGCCAGCAGTTCCCGGGAAATAGCGGGGGGAATCTCCTACGAGCAGTACTTC. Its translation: CASSSREIAGGISYEQYF.

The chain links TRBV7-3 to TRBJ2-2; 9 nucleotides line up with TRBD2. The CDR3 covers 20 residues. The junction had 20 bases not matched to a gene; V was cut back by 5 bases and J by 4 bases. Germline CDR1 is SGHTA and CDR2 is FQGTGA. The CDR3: CASSGPREVVSGGVTGELFF. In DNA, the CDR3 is TGTGCCAGCAGCGGCCCCAGAGAGGTGGTTAGCGGGGGTGTCACCGGGGAGCTGTTTTTT.

The CDR3 DNA follows: TGTGCCACAAAGGACCCCCATAGCAATCAGCCCCAGCATTTT. Protein: CATKDPHSNQPQHF. This chain links TRBV6-1 with TRBJ1-5; D call uncertain. This CDR3 region has 14 residues. Per germline, CDR1 MNHNS and CDR2 SASEGT. Trimming cost V 10 bases and J 0 bases, with 13 bases left between them.

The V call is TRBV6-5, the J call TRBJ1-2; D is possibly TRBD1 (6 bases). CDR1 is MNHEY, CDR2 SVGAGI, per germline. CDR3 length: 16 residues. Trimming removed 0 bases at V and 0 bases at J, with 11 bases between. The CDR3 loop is CASSYSGTSANYGYTF. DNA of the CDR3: TGTGCCAGCAGTTACTCTGGGACATCCGCTAACTATGGCTACACCTTC.